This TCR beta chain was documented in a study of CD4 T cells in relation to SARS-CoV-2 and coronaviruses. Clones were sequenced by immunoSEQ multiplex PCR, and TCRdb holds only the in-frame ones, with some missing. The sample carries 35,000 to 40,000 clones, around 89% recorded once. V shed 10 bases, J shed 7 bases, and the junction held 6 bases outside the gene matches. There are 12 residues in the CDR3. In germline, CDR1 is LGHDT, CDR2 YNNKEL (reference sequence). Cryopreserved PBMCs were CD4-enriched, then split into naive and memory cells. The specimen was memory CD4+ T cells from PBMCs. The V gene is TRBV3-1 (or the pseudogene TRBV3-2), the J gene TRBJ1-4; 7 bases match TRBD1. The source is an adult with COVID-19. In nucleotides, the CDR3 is TGTGCCACGAGGGGGCGAAGTGAAAAACTGTTTTTT. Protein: CATRGRSEKLFF.